A single T cell receptor (beta chain) is shown here with its context. What it recognizes is unknown. A single record per CDR3 protein comes from TCRdb applying MiXCR to the 5' RACE reads. The sample lists around 200,000 distinct CDR3 sequences, more than 9% seen once, with 2.5% to 3.5% in the top ten. This record belongs to a study of T-cell memory formation after mild COVID-19. Study results and caveats: Clones that contracted clustered mainly in CM and EM if CD4+ and in EMRA if CD8+.

Germline values: CDR1 SGDLS, CDR2 YYNGEE. Germline trimming cut 2 bases from V and 4 bases from J; bases unmatched to any gene: 2. The CDR3 spans 14 residues. Material: PBMCs or a T cell subset sorted from them (not recorded which). The receptor was derived from a man in his late teens or twenties who had mild COVID-19 (a few samples of this study predate the infection). Cell type and time point are not known. The rearrangement uses TRBV9 and TRBJ2-3; 9 bases fit TRBD2. The CDR3 loop is CASSVGGGADTQYF. The CDR3 coding sequence is TGTGCCAGCAGCGTCGGCGGGGGGGCAGATACGCAGTATTTT.